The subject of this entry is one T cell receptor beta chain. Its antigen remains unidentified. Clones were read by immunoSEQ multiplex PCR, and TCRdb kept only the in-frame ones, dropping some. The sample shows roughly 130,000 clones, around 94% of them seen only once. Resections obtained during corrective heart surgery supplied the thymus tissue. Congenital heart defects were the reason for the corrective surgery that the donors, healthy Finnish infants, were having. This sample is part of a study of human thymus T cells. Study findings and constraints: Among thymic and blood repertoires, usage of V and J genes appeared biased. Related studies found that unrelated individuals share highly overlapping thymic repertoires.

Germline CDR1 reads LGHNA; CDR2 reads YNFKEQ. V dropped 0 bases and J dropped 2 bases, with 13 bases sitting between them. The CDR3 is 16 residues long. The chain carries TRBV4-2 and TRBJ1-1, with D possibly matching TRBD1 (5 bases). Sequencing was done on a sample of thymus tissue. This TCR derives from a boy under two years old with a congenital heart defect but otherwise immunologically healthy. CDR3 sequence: CASSQEVGGDNTEAFF. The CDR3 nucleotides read TGTGCCAGCAGCCAAGAAGTGGGGGGTGATAACACTGAAGCTTTCTTT.